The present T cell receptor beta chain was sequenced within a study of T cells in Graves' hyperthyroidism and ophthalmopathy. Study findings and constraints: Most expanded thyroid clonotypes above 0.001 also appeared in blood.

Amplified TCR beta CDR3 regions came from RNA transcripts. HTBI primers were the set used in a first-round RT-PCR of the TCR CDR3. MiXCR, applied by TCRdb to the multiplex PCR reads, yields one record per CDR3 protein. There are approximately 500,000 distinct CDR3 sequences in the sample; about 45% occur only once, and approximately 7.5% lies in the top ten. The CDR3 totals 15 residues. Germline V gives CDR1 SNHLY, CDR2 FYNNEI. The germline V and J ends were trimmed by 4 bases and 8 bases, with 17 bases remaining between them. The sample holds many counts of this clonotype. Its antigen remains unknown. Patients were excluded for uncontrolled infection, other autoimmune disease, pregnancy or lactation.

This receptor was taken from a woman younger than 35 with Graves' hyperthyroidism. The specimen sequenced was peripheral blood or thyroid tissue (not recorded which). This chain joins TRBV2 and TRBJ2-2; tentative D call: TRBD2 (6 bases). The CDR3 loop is CASSVPQGGKGELFF. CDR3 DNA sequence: TGTGCCAGCAGTGTCCCCCAGGGAGGAAAGGGGGAGCTGTTTTTT.